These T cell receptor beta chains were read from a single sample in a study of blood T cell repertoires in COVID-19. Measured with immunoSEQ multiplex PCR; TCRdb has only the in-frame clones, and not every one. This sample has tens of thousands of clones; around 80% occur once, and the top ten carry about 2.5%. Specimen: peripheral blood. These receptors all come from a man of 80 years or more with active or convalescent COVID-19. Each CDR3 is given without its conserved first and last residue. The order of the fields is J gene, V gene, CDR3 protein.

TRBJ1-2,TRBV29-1,SVAKDTNYGYT
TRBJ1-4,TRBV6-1,ASSEDRFGEKLF
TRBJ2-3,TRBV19,ASSIGLAGGRKTTDTQY
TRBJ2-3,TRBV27,ASSRLAGGHTDTQY
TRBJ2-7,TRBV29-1,SVALGQGYEQY
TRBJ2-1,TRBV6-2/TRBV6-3,ASSWVSGNEQF
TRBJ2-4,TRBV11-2,ASSASVASGRFNIQY
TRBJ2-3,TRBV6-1,ASSERRRALADTQY
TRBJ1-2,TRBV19,ASSISGTGGARNGYT
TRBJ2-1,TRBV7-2,ASSQGHNEQF
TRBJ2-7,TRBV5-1,ASSLTPGYEQY
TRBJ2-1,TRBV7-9,ASSYYREGEQF
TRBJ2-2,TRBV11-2,ASSPGTRRTGELF
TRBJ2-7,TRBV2,AVAARTSGVHEQY
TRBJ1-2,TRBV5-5,ASSNWDRANYGYT
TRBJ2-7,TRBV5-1,ASSPGGGTLSYEQY
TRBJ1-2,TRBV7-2,ASSLKRGLGYT
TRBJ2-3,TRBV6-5,ASQARQWDTQY
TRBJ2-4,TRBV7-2,ASSLGVLANGRNIQY
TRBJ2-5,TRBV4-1,ASSQAMSTGPFWTQY